This T cell receptor beta chain was retrieved from a study of PD-L1 blockade in urothelial cancer. Time point noted: peripheral blood 6 weeks after treatment start. The CDR3 spans 15 residues. CDR1 LGHNA and CDR2 YSLEER come from the germline V gene. The V gene lost 0 bases and the J gene lost 4 bases, with 11 bases spanning the gap. The table came from immunoSEQ multiplex PCR; TCRdb's copy has only in-frame clones and leaves some out. The table has about 50,000 clones, approximately 83% seen once. Here the sequenced sample was PBMCs, taken around atezolizumab (anti-PD-L1) treatment. This receptor was taken from a man aged 60 to 69 with urothelial cancer. The chain has TRBV4-3 and TRBJ2-3; D might be TRBD2 (6 bases). The CDR3 bases are TGCGCCAGCAGCCAAGAAGGCCCGGGAGCAGATACGCAGTATTTT. Protein product: CASSQEGPGADTQYF.